This T cell receptor (beta chain) was profiled in a study of T cells after yellow fever vaccination. Study in general: Those fractions that held only low numbers of cells were prepared using the SMART-Seq v4 Ultra Low Input RNA kit. Whole-study findings and limits: It was a small share of clonotypes that appeared in both CD4 and CD8 compartments. Most clones from primary vaccination resurfaced after the booster (about 95% CD4, over 85% CD8).

Germline trimming cut 4 bases from V and 3 bases from J; bases unmatched to any gene: 3. Germline-derived CDR1 and CDR2 are DFQATT and SNEGSKA (reference sequence). The CDR3 length is 12 residues. This clonotype has more than one count but fewer than ten. As yet, its antigen is unknown. TCRdb re-analysed the 5' RACE reads in MiXCR, keeping a single row per CDR3 protein. The sample holds hundreds of thousands of distinct CDR3 sequences; roughly 12% are singletons and the top ten take under 15%. The sequence was obtained from a young man who received the YFV17D yellow fever vaccine. Source: PBMCs, taken on the day of the yellow fever booster vaccination. J is TRBJ2-7 and V is TRBV20-1, with 7 nucleotides matching TRBD2. CDR3 in amino acids: CSAKGGHYEQYF. The CDR3 DNA sequence: TGCAGTGCTAAGGGAGGGCACTACGAGCAGTACTTC.